Listed here are 23 T cell receptor beta chains from one sample, sequenced in a study of blood T cell repertoires in COVID-19. Clones were read by immunoSEQ multiplex PCR, and TCRdb kept only the in-frame ones, dropping some. The sample contains 250,000 or so clones, 75% to 90% of which appear only once. The sequenced material came from PBMCs or T cells enriched from blood (not recorded which). These receptors originate from a young woman with acute COVID-19.

This clone was seen once. V is TRBV25-1 and J is TRBJ1-1, with TRBD1 matching 8 bases. The length of the CDR3 is 14 residues. Per the germline V gene, CDR1 is MGHDK and CDR2 is SYGVNS. V was pared by 8 bases and J by 5 bases, with 10 bases of the junction left unmatched. The CDR3 DNA reads TGTGCCAGCGCCCGAGGACAGGGTTGGACTGAAGCTTTCTTT. It is translated as CASARGQGWTEAFF. The variable domain in full, completed from reference TRBV25-1 and TRBJ1-1, reads EADIYQTPRYLVIGTGKKITLECSQTMGHDKMYWYQQDPGMELHLIHYSYGVNSTEKGDLSSESTVSRIRTEHFPLTLESARPSHTSQYLCASARGQGWTEAFFGQGTRLTVV.

The V and J genes are TRBV10-3 and TRBJ2-1; a weak D match, TRBD2 (6 bases). Trimming left V 6 bases short and J 8 bases short, with 11 bases between. The CDR3 spans 12 residues. Germline assignment: CDR1 ENHRY and CDR2 SYGVKD. The DNA of the CDR3 is TGTGCCATCAGGGGGAGGAGCCATGAGCAGTTCTTC. Amino acid sequence: CAIRGRSHEQFF.

V and J are TRBV7-3 and TRBJ1-1; the match to TRBD1 covers 8 bases. CDR3 length: 15 amino acids. From germline, CDR1 is SGHTA and CDR2 FQGTGA. Trimming cost V 5 bases and J 4 bases; bases outside gene matches: 9. CDR3: CASSPMDRVGTEAFF. In DNA, the CDR3 is TGTGCCAGCAGCCCTATGGACAGGGTAGGCACTGAAGCTTTCTTT.

This clone came up once. V gene TRBV4-1 combines with J gene TRBJ1-5; 7 bases agree with TRBD1. Trimming cost V 4 bases and J 6 bases; bases outside gene matches: 3. This CDR3 has 13 residues. Germline lookup yields CDR1 MGHRA and CDR2 YSYEKL. The CDR3 coding sequence is TGCGCCAGCAGCCTCCGGGACAGTCAGCCCCAGCATTTT. Residues: CASSLRDSQPQHF.

The chain employs TRBV30 and TRBJ1-6, with 11 bases fitting TRBD1. Germline CDR1 is GTSNPN and CDR2 is SVGIG (reference sequence). Losses at the gene ends were 0 bases for V and 5 bases for J; bases not matched to a gene: 3. The CDR3 is 16 residues long. CDR3: CAWSVWDRGDNSPLHF. Written as DNA, the CDR3 is TGTGCCTGGAGTGTATGGGACAGGGGGGATAATTCACCCCTCCACTTT.

This chain uses TRBV11-2 with TRBJ2-3; 7 nucleotides match TRBD1. This CDR3 has 14 amino acids. CDR1 SGHAT and CDR2 FQNNGV come from the germline V gene. Trimming cost V 8 bases and J 5 bases; bases outside gene matches: 10. CDR3 loop: CASGQVIMGDTQYF. The CDR3, as DNA: TGTGCCAGCGGACAGGTTATAATGGGAGATACGCAGTATTTT. Full variable domain (remainder filled in from reference TRBV11-2 and TRBJ2-3): EAGVAQSPRYKIIEKRQSVAFWCNPISGHATLYWYQQILGQGPKLLIQFQNNGVVDDSQLPKDRFSAERLKGVDSTLKIQPAKLEDSAVYLCASGQVIMGDTQYFGPGTRLTVL.

The chain links TRBV13 to TRBJ2-7, with 7 nucleotides matching TRBD1. The germline V gene encodes CDR1 PRHDT and CDR2 FYEKMQ (reference sequence). The junction had 16 bases not matched to a gene; V was cut back by 6 bases and J by 8 bases. The CDR3 extends over 15 amino acids. The CDR3 coding sequence is TGTGCCAGCAGTTATACCGGGACAGATCTACGACAGCAGTACTTC. It encodes CASSYTGTDLRQQYF.

The genes are TRBV15 and TRBJ2-3; 10 nucleotides align to TRBD2. V dropped 4 bases and J dropped 0; count of bases not matched to a gene: 1. Looked up from germline, CDR1 is LNHNV and CDR2 is YYDKDF (reference sequence). The CDR3 loop spans 15 amino acids. The CDR3 sequence: CATSNSGRSTDTQYF. In DNA form, the CDR3 reads TGTGCCACCAGCAATAGCGGGAGGAGCACAGATACGCAGTATTTT.

This chain links TRBV18 with TRBJ2-7; tentatively, D is TRBD2 (6 bases). The CDR3 totals 15 residues. The V end was cut by 4 bases, the J end by 3 bases, with 16 bases between. The germline CDR1 and CDR2 sequences are KGHSH and LQKENI. CDR3 in DNA: TGTGCCAGCTCACAAGGAGGGACTGTTGGCTACGAGCAGTACTTC. This translates into CASSQGGTVGYEQYF.

The rearrangement links TRBV20-1 to TRBJ2-3, with D possibly being TRBD2 (5 bases). The germline CDR1 and CDR2 sequences are DFQATT and SNEGSKA (reference sequence). Trimming shortened V by 3 bases and J by 0 bases, and 13 bases separated the two germline ends. The CDR3 length is 15 residues. The CDR3 bases are TGCAGTGCTAGTTCCGGGGAATTGAGCACAGATACGCAGTATTTT. Translated: CSASSGELSTDTQYF.

The V call is TRBV23-1, the J call TRBJ2-7; the match to TRBD2 covers 13 bases. TRBV23-1 is reported as an ORF; its role is uncertain. V lost 4 bases, J lost 5 bases, and 5 bases stayed unmatched. There are 15 residues in the CDR3. CDR3 nucleotide sequence: TGCGCCAGCAGTCTCGGGACTAGCGGGACGAACGAGCAGTACTTC. It codes for CASSLGTSGTNEQYF.

The chain couples TRBV4-1 to TRBJ1-5, with D possibly TRBD1 on 5 matching bases. This CDR3 contains 15 residues. From germline, CDR1 is MGHRA and CDR2 YSYEKL. The ends were cut back, 3 bases at V and 1 base at J, with 10 bases in the middle. CDR3 bases: TGCGCCAGCAGCCACGGCAGGGCGAGCAATCAGCCCCAGCATTTT. The encoded protein is CASSHGRASNQPQHF.

J is TRBJ2-7 and V is TRBV15; TRBD2 matches at 8 bases. The V gene end was trimmed by 0 bases and the J gene end by 5 bases; junction bases not matched to a gene: 12. The V gene's germline CDR1 is LNHNV and CDR2 YYDKDF (reference sequence). CDR3 length equals 17 residues. As DNA, the CDR3 is TGTGCCACCAGCAGAGATCGAACACTAGCGGCCTCGGACGAGCAGTACTTC. Its translation: CATSRDRTLAASDEQYF.

The chain recombines TRBV7-2 with TRBJ2-1; D is possibly TRBD2 (5 bases). Germline V gene sequence: CDR1 SGHTA, CDR2 FQGNSA. CDR3 length equals 13 residues. The V end was cut by 4 bases, the J end by 3 bases, with 7 bases between. CDR3 residues: CASSYRDYNEQFF. CDR3 bases: TGTGCCAGCAGCTACCGGGACTACAATGAGCAGTTCTTC.

This sequence joins TRBV7-2 and TRBJ2-2; perhaps TRBD2 as D (5 bases). Trimming removed 0 bases at V and 6 bases at J, with 14 bases between. Germline V gene lookup returns CDR1 SGHTA and CDR2 FQGNSA. The CDR3 totals 16 residues. The CDR3 region has the DNA TGTGCCAGCAGCTTAGCGGCGGGTGCGGGTGCCGGGGAGCTGTTTTTT. Translating gives CASSLAAGAGAGELFF.

This chain joins TRBV21-1 and TRBJ2-7; the table's D call, TRBD1, was not checked against the DNA. TRBV21-1 is described as a pseudogene. The CDR3 is 14 residues long. The DNA for the CDR3 is TGTGCCAGCGCAAAGGGGACAAATTCCTACGAGCAGTACTTC. Protein product: CASAKGTNSYEQYF.

The gene calls are TRBV13 and TRBJ1-1; D is ambiguous. Looked up from germline, CDR1 is PRHDT and CDR2 is FYEKMQ (reference sequence). This CDR3 is 13 amino acids long. Trimming left V 5 bases short and J 1 base short, with 8 bases between. The CDR3 bases are TGTGCCAGCAGCGCGAGAGAGAACACTGAAGCTTTCTTT. Translating it yields CASSARENTEAFF.

V is TRBV7-2 and J is TRBJ2-1; D might be TRBD2 (6 bases). Germline lookup yields CDR1 SGHTA and CDR2 FQGNSA. The CDR3 totals 13 residues. Trimming pared 5 bases from V and 5 bases from J, leaving 10 bases between. CDR3 residues: CASSRGFHNEQFF. The CDR3 DNA reads as TGTGCCAGCAGCCGGGGGTTTCACAATGAGCAGTTCTTC.

The V call is TRBV27, the J call TRBJ2-6; D not resolved. The CDR3 contains 12 residues. Trimming shortened V by 2 bases and J by 9 bases, and 5 bases separated the two germline ends. Germline V gives CDR1 MNHEY, CDR2 SMNVEV (reference sequence). CDR3 sequence reads: CASSLTGNVLTF. The CDR3 nucleotides are TGTGCCAGCAGTTTAACGGGCAACGTCCTGACTTTC.

On this clone itself: An end of the junction does not agree with germline; a read error may underlie this. The DNA of the CDR3 is TGCGCCAGCAGACCTAGCGGAGCTAGCAGAGATACGCAGTATTTT. Translated, it gives CASRPSGASRDTQYF. J is TRBJ2-3 and V is TRBV5-1; 7 bases fit TRBD2. Germline lookup yields CDR1 SGHRS and CDR2 YFSETQ. The CDR3 covers 15 residues.

The rearrangement joins TRBV5-4 to TRBJ2-2; 10 nucleotides match TRBD2. Germline CDR1 and CDR2: SGHNT and YYREEE (reference sequence). The CDR3 consists of 16 residues. The V and J ends lost 1 base and 6 bases, in that order; junction bases with no gene match: 6. DNA for the CDR3: TGTGCCAGCAGCTTGTTTCTAGCGGGAGACCCCGGGGAGCTGTTTTTT. It translates to CASSLFLAGDPGELFF.

The V gene is TRBV19, the J gene TRBJ2-3; D unclear. V was trimmed by 3 bases and J by 0 bases, leaving 13 bases between them. Looked up from germline, CDR1 is LNHDA and CDR2 is SQIVND (reference sequence). CDR3 length: 16 residues. The CDR3 nucleotides read TGTGCCAGTAGTATGTTGGCAGGATTTAGCACAGATACGCAGTATTTT. The encoded protein is CASSMLAGFSTDTQYF.

The genes are TRBV7-9 and TRBJ1-6; maybe TRBD1 (5 bases). Germline CDR1 and CDR2: SEHNR and FQNEAQ (reference sequence). Trimming shortened V by 3 bases and J by 9 bases, and 21 bases separated the two germline ends. CDR3 length: 17 residues. The CDR3 region is CASSLGLTSDQGSPLHF. CDR3 in DNA: TGTGCCAGCAGCTTGGGCCTCACTAGCGACCAGGGTTCACCCCTCCACTTT.